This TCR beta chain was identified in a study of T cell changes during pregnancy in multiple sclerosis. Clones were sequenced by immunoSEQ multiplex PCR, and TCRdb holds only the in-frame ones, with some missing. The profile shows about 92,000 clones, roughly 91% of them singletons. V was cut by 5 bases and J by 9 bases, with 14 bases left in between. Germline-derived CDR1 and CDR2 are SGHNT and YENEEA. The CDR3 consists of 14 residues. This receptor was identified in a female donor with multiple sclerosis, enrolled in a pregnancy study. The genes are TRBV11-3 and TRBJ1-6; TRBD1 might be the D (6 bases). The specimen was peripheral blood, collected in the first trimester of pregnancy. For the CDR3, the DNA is TGTGCCAGCAGCCAAGGGACAATTTCTTCACCCCTCCACTTT. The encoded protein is CASSQGTISSPLHF.